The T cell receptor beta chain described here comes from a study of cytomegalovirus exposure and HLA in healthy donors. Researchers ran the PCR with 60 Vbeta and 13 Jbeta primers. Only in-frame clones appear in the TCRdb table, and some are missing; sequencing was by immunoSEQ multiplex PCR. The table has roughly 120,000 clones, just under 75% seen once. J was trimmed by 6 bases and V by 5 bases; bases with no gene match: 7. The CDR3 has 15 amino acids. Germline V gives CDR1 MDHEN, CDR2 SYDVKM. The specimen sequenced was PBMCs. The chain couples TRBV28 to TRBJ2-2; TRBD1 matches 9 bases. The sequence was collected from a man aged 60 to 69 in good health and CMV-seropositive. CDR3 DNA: TGTGCCAGCAGTGCATACAGGGGGCGGGCCGGGGAGCTGTTTTTT. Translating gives CASSAYRGRAGELFF.